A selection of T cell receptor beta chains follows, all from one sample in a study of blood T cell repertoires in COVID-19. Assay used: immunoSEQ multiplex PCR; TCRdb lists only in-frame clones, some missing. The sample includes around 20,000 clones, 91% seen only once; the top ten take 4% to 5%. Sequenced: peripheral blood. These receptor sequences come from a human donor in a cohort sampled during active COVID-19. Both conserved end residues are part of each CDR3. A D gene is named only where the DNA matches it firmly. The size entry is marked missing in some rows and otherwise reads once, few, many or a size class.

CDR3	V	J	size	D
CASSLGFSGTANTEAFF	TRBV7-6	TRBJ1-1	.	TRBD1
CASSHRDRGYYSTYEQYF	TRBV11-2	TRBJ2-7	.	TRBD1
CASSVDWFNYGYTF	TRBV2	TRBJ1-2	once	.
CASSSRGGELFF	TRBV7-2	TRBJ2-2	.	.
CASSERREVPIEQFF	TRBV2	TRBJ2-1	.	.
CASSLYRGGGPDTQYF	TRBV5-6	TRBJ2-3	.	TRBD2
CASSLTGVGETQYF	TRBV28	TRBJ2-5	.	.
CASSQGGGGYNEQFF	TRBV4-3	TRBJ2-1	.	.
CASSPLVQAVTDTQYF	TRBV18	TRBJ2-3	.	.
CASSLVLAGGSDTQYF	TRBV5-1	TRBJ2-3	.	TRBD2
CASSLGTPGNQPQHF	TRBV7-2	TRBJ1-5	.	.
CASSPGTWDTGELFF	TRBV11-2	TRBJ2-2	.	.
CASSLGLAAIYEQYF	TRBV4-1	TRBJ2-7	.	TRBD2
CASSVGLAGGEQFF	TRBV9	TRBJ2-1	.	TRBD2
CASSPSPQGTREQAFF	TRBV11-2	TRBJ1-1	.	.
CASSLSLRTSTDTQYF	TRBV7-9	TRBJ2-3	.	.
CASSYSMAGTGNEAFF	TRBV6-2/TRBV6-3	TRBJ1-1	.	.
CASSLSGASYEQYF	TRBV5-1	TRBJ2-7	.	.
CASSPFSETQYF	TRBV14	TRBJ2-5	.	.
CASIAGEVFYETQYF	TRBV2	TRBJ2-5	.	TRBD2
CASSGTGGNQPQHF	TRBV9	TRBJ1-5	.	.
CASTPVTGELFF	TRBV28	TRBJ2-2	.	.
CASSQGMVTNEKLFF	TRBV5-1	TRBJ1-4	.	.
CASSLMSTGSYEQYF	TRBV7-8	TRBJ2-7	.	.
CAISDRPAGQGFSGANVLTF	TRBV10-3	TRBJ2-6	.	TRBD1
CASSFEQGAYGYTF	TRBV5-1	TRBJ1-2	.	.
CASSRGRTVGGDGYTF	TRBV7-9	TRBJ1-2	.	.
CAISLEGDNEQFF	TRBV19	TRBJ2-1	.	.
CASSSRDSRYNEQFF	TRBV27	TRBJ2-1	.	TRBD1
CASSQEGGARIGAKNIQYF	TRBV3-1/TRBV3-2	TRBJ2-4	few	.
CASSLAGTGKEKLFF	TRBV5-1	TRBJ1-4	.	TRBD1
CASSPPGGQGTRSGEKLFF	TRBV3-1/TRBV3-2	TRBJ1-4	.	TRBD1
CASRDDRGRFYEQYF	TRBV6-5	TRBJ2-7	.	TRBD1
CASRPARGQNNEQFF	TRBV7-2	TRBJ2-1	.	TRBD1
CASRVGLAGGTEQFF	TRBV2	TRBJ2-1	.	TRBD2
CATSATSNQPQHF	TRBV24-1	TRBJ1-5	.	.